Sequencing of this TCR beta chain was carried out in a study of blood T cell repertoires in COVID-19. Background on the study: Spain, Italy and the United States supplied samples that represented acute and convalescent COVID-19. Nucleic acid was either cDNA or gDNA, and it came from T cells, B-cell-depleted T cells, or PBMCs.

In the original workflow: Reference gene primer amplification in the assay estimated nucleated cell counts. The table came from immunoSEQ multiplex PCR; TCRdb's copy has only in-frame clones and leaves some out. V, J and clone size are those of that table, while D and trimming were read from the DNA. The data show fewer than 200,000 clones, just under 85% seen once. Per germline, CDR1 LNHDA and CDR2 SQIVND (reference sequence). The CDR3 has 16 residues. V shed 5 bases and J 11 bases; nucleotides not matched to a gene: 13. Seattle enrolled patients during active infection and tracked them longitudinally.

The rearrangement uses TRBV19 and TRBJ2-1, with 12 bases that match TRBD2. The clonotype comes from an elderly woman with COVID-19, enrolled during active disease. Specimen: peripheral blood. DNA for the CDR3: TGTGCCAGTAGTGCCCAACTAGCGGGGGGACCTGTGAAGCAGTTCTTC. Protein product: CASSAQLAGGPVKQFF.